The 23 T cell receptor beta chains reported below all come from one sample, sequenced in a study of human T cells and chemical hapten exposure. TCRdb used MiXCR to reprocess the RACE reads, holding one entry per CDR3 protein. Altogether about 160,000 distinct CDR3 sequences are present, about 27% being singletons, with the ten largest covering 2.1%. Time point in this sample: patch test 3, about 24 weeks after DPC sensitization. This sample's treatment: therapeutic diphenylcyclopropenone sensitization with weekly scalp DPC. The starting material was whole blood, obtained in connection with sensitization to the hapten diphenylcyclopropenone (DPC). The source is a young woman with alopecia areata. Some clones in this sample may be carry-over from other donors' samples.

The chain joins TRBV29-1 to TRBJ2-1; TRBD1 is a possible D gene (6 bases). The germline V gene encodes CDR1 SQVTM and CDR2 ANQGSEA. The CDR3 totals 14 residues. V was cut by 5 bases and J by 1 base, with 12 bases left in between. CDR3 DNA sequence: TGCAGCGTTTCGAGGGGGACGTCCTACAATGAGCAGTTCTTC. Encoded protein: CSVSRGTSYNEQFF.

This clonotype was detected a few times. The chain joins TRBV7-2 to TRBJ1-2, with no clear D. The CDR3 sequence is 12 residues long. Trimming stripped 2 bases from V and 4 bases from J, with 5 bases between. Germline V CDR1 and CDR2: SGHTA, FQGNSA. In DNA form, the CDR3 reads TGTGCCAGCAGCTTATTCCTCTATGGCTACACCTTC. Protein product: CASSLFLYGYTF.

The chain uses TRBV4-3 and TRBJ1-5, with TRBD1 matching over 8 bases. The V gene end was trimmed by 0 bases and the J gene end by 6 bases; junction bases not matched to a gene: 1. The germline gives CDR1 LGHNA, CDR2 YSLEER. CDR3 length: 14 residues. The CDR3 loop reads CASSQDTGGQPQHF. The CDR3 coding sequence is TGCGCCAGCAGCCAAGATACAGGGGGTCAGCCCCAGCATTTT.

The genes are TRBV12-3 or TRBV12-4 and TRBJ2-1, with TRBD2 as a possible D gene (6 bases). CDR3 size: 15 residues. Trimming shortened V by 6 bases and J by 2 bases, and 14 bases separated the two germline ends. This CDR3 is CASSFTGEAYNEQFF. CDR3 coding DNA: TGTGCCAGCAGCTTTACGGGAGAAGCCTACAATGAGCAGTTCTTC.

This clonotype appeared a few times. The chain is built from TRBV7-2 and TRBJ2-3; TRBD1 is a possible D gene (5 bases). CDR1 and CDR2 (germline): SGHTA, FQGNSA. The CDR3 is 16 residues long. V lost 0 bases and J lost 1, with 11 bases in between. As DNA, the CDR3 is TGTGCCAGCAGCTTAGCGCAGGGTTCAGGCACAGATACGCAGTATTTT. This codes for CASSLAQGSGTDTQYF.

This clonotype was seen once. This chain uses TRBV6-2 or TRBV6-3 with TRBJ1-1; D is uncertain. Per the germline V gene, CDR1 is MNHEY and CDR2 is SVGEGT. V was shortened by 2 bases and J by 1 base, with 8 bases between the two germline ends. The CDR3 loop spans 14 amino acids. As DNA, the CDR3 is TGTGCCAGCAGTTACATCCGCCCGAACACTGAAGCTTTCTTT. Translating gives CASSYIRPNTEAFF.

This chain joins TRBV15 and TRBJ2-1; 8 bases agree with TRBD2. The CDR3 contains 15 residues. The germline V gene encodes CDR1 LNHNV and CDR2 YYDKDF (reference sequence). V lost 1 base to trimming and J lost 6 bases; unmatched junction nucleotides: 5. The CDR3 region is CATSRGAGESNEQFF. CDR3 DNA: TGTGCCACCAGCAGAGGAGCGGGGGAAAGCAATGAGCAGTTCTTC. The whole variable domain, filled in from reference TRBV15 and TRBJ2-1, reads DAMVIQNPRYQVTQFGKPVTLSCSQTLNHNVMYWYQQKSSQAPKLLFHYYDKDFNNEADTPDNFQSRRPNTSFCFLDIRSPGLGDTAMYLCATSRGAGESNEQFFGPGTRLTVL.

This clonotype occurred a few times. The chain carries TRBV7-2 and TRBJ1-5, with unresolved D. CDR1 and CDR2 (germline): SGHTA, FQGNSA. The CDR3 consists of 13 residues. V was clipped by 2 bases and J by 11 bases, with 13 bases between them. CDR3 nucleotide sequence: TGTGCCAGCAGCTTAAGGCCCTCTGAGACCCAGCATTTT. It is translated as CASSLRPSETQHF.

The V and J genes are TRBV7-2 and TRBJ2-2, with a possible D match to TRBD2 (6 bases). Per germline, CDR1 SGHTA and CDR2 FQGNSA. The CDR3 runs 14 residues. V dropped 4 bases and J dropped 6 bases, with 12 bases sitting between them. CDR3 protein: CASSSRTNPGELFF. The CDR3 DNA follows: TGTGCCAGCAGCTCCCGGACTAATCCCGGGGAGCTGTTTTTT.

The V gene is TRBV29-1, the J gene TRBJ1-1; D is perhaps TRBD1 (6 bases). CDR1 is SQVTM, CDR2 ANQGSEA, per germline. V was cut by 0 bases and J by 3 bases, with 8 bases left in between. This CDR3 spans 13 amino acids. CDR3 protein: CSVEEQGDTEAFF. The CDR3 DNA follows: TGCAGCGTTGAAGAACAGGGTGACACTGAAGCTTTCTTT.

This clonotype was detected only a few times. CDR3 sequence reads: CASSLLVHTIYF. As DNA, the CDR3 is TGTGCCAGCAGCTTACTCGTGCACACCATATATTTT. The chain couples TRBV7-9 to TRBJ1-3; D is unclear. CDR1 and CDR2 from the germline V gene are SEHNR and FQNEAQ (reference sequence). The CDR3 consists of 12 residues. V dropped 2 bases and J dropped 8 bases, with 7 bases sitting between them.

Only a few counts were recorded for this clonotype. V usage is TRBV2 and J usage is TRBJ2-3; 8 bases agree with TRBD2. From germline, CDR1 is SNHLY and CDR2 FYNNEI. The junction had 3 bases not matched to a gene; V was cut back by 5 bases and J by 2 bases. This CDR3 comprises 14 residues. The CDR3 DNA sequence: TGTGCCAGCAGTAGGGGACTAGACACAGATACGCAGTATTTT. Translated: CASSRGLDTDTQYF.

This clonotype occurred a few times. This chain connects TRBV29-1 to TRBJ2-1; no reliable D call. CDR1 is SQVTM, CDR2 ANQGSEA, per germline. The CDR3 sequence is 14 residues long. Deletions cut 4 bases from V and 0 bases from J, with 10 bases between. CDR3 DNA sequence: TGCAGCGTTGTACGGGTGCCCTCCTACAATGAGCAGTTCTTC. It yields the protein CSVVRVPSYNEQFF.

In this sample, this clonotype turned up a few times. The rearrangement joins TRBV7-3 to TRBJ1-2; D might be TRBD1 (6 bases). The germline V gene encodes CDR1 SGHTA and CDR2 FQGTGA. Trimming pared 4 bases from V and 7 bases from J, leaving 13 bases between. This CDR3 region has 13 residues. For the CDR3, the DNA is TGTGCCAGCAGCTCAAAGGGGGGTCGTGGCTACACCTTC. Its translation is CASSSKGGRGYTF.

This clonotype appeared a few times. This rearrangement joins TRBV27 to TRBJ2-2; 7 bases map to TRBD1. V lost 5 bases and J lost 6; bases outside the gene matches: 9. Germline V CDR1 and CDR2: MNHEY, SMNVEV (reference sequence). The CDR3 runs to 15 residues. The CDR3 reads CASSPLPTGPGELFF. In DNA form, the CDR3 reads TGTGCCAGCAGTCCCCTCCCGACAGGGCCCGGGGAGCTGTTTTTT.

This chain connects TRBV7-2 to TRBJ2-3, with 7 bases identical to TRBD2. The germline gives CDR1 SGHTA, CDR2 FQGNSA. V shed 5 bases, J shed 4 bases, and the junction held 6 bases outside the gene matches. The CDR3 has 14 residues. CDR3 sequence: CASSPRGYADTQYF. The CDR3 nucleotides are TGTGCCAGCAGCCCGCGGGGGTACGCAGATACGCAGTATTTT.

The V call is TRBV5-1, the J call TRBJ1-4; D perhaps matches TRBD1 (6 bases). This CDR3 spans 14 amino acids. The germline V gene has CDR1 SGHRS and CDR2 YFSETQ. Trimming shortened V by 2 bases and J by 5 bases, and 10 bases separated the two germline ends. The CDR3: CASSFGQLNEKLFF. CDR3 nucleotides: TGCGCCAGCAGCTTTGGACAGCTCAATGAAAAACTGTTTTTT.

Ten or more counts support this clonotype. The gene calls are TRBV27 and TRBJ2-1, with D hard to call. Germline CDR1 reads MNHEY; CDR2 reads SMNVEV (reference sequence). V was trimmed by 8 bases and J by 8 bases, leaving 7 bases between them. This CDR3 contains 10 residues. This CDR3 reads CASGNYEQFF. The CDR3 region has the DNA TGTGCCAGCGGAAACTATGAGCAGTTCTTC.

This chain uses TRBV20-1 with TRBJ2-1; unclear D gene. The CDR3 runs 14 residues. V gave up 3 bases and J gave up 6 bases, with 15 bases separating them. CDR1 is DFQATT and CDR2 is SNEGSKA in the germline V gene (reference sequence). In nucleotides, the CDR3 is TGCAGTGCTAGGTCTACGGGCCCGGTCAATGAGCAGTTCTTC. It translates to CSARSTGPVNEQFF.

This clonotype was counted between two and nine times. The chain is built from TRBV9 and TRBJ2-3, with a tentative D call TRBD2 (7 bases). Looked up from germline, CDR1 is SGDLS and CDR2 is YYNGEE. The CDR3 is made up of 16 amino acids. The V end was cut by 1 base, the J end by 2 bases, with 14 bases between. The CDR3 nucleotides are TGTGCCAGCAGCGTAAGGGGAGGGGGGGCCACAGATACGCAGTATTTT. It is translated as CASSVRGGGATDTQYF.

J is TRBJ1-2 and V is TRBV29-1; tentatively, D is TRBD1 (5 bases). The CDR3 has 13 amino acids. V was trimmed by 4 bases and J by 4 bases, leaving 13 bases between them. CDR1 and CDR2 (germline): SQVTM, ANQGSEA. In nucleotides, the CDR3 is TGCAGCGTTGCGAGGGACGAAGGCTATGGCTACACCTTC. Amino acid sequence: CSVARDEGYGYTF.

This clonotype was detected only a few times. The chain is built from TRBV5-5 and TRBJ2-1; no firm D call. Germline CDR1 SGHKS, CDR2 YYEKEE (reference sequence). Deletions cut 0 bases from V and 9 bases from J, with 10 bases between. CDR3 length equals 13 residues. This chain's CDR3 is CASSLDPPGEQFF. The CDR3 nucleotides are TGTGCCAGCAGCTTGGATCCCCCAGGTGAGCAGTTCTTC.

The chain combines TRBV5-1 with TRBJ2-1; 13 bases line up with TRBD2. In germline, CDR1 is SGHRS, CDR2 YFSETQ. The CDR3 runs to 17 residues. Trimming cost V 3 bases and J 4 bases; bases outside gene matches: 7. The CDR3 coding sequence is TGCGCCAGCAGCTCAGTCCCGGGACTAGCGGGGTACAATGAGCAGTTCTTC. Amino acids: CASSSVPGLAGYNEQFF.